This TCR beta chain was retrieved from a study of beta chain features in type 1 diabetes (dated 2018 in TCRdb). For context, the study as a whole: Patients and healthy donors did not differ in mean age, gender distribution, total cell number or subset yield. Regulatory and stem cell-like memory subsets were obtained from only 8 patients and about eight healthy donors, while naive and central memory subsets were obtained from all 30 or so donors. Across all samples, around 100 million sorted cells were examined, and cell number per subset correlated strongly with RNA yield. The study compared the TCRB repertoires of sorted circulating CD4+ T cell subsets in recently diagnosed type 1 diabetes patients with those in matched healthy donors. General findings and caveats noted by the study authors: The naive, central memory and regulatory TCRB repertoires appeared to resemble one another more closely among patients than among healthy donors. PCR might favor shorter templates, but patient and control samples were amplified and corrected together, so any skew would affect both groups equally. Patients with type 1 diabetes made fewer insertions and deleted more nucleotides at VDJ recombination sites, implying thymic rearrangement abnormalities. Because small numbers of individuals were included in the HLA sub-analyses, any influence of HLA type on TCRB rearrangement was left unresolved. Because cDNA was sequenced instead of genomic DNA, highly expressing activated cells could be over-represented, though the groups showed no difference in activation or CD3 levels. Type 1 diabetes patients showed a moderate but significant shortening of TCRB CDR3 length in all four CD4+ subsets.

A single peripheral blood draw of around 0.11 L on average was collected from each donor into heparinised tubes. A BD FACSAria II and a panel including CD45RO, CCR7, CD25, CD127, CD95 and CD27 were used to sort naive, central memory, regulatory and stem cell-like memory CD4+ T cells. All sorted populations exceeded 95% purity. Right away, PBMCs were isolated by Lymphoprep density gradient centrifugation and were stained directly, with no culture step. So that batch effects would be minimized, each experiment stained and sorted samples in pairs, pairing one healthy donor with one patient. The germline V gene encodes CDR1 LGHNA and CDR2 YNFKEQ. The CDR3 contains 15 residues, cysteine and phenylalanine counted. The retained sequence is limited to the CDR3, 45 bases, with the frame set at the first base. V is pared back by 3 bases and J by 3 bases, with 15 bases lying between the germline termini. This clone occurred a few times. Its recognized antigen is unknown. Base qualities are not at hand, and no much larger clone is one base apart.

All of the isolated RNA was reverse transcribed with the High Capacity cDNA Reverse Transcription Kit, so expressed TCRB transcripts were sequenced. Deep immunoSEQ sequencing was performed on naive, central memory and regulatory T cell samples, with an average of roughly 3.6 million total reads per sample. Sorted cells were lysed in RLT buffer and RNA was extracted with DNase-treated RNeasy Micro or Mini kits, depending on cell number. Each cell subset was processed separately to prevent cross-contamination, with patient and healthy donor samples processed together. TCRB sequences were amplified from cDNA with the immunoSEQ multiplex PCR, producing 87-bp fragments spanning the CDR3 region. Sequencing of the amplicons was done on the Illumina HiSeq platform. As for the original processing: PCR bias was corrected computationally using synthetic template baselines, and reads within Hamming distance 2 were collapsed, with unmergeable singletons discarded. Reads were aligned against IMGT to assign V, D and J genes, CDR3 length and insertions or deletions at six rearrangement sites. Clonotype counts were normalized to sorted cell number within each subset before computing true diversity and Gini coefficients with the tcR R package. The overlap coefficient, calculated on TCRB nucleotide sequences, was used to measure repertoire sharing. Held by TCRdb, this immuneACCESS table contains in-frame sequences only and omits some clones. Under half of the omission traces to an unresolved V gene where checked; the cause of the rest is unknown. Clonal size and the V and J genes are those of that table, whereas D and trimming came from the DNA. A total of 300,000 to 350,000 clones appear in this sample, roughly 8% of them only once. Around 0.44% of the sample is in the top ten clones.

The sequenced sample was central memory CD4+ T cells from blood. This clonotype originated in a woman between 18 and 29 years old in good health. The chain couples TRBV4-2 to TRBJ2-7, with TRBD2 perhaps the D gene, on 6 matching bases. The DNA sequence reads TGTGCCAGCAGCCAGGAACTATTTAGCGGCTACGAGCAGTACTTC. Its product reads: CASSQELFSGYEQYF.